This T cell receptor (beta chain) was recorded in a study of identical twins. Notes on the study in general: Fewer insertions were carried by abundant cord blood beta clonotypes, but none was seen in memory repertoires.

TCRdb re-derived calls from the 5' RACE reads in MiXCR, one entry per CDR3 protein. The repertoire has around 470,000 distinct CDR3 sequences, 12% to 15% of them found once; the top ten carry about 0.52%. This clonotype was detected only a few times. What it recognizes is unknown. This same sample was also taken into another study, of yellow fever vaccine responses in identical twins.

The sample comprised CD4+ T cells sorted from blood. The TCR originated in a woman between 18 and 30 years old in good health.

The CDR3 spells CATSDMGQGTDTQYF. The CDR3 DNA reads as TGTGCCACCAGTGATATGGGACAGGGTACAGATACGCAGTATTTT. V usage is TRBV24-1 and J usage is TRBJ2-3; 9 positions agree with TRBD1. V dropped 3 bases and J dropped 3; count of bases not matched to a gene: 3. CDR1 and CDR2 (germline): KGHDR, SFDVKD. The CDR3 contains 15 residues.